These 12 T cell receptor beta chains were sequenced from one sample in a study of shared clonotypes between healthy human individuals. TCRdb's copy holds only in-frame clones and misses some; the assay was immunoSEQ multiplex PCR. The table lists about 1.5 million clones, 95% to 99% of them singletons, with roughly 0.42% in the top ten. Sequencing was done on a sample of naive CD4+ T cells sorted from blood. Documented subset: CD45RA+ positively selected. The receptors shown here come from a man aged 25-45 years in good health.

The J gene is TRBJ2-7, the V gene TRBV28; D might be TRBD1 or TRBD2, each matching 5 bases. The CDR3 extends over 15 amino acids. V was clipped by 3 bases and J by 1 base, with 13 bases between them. Looked up from germline, CDR1 is MDHEN and CDR2 is SYDVKM. In DNA, the CDR3 is TGTGCCAGCAGTTTGTGGGACCGACTATCCTACGAGCAGTACTTC. Translating gives CASSLWDRLSYEQYF.

The V and J genes are TRBV5-4 and TRBJ2-4, with TRBD2 matching over 10 bases. Germline V gene data show CDR1 as SGHNT and CDR2 as YYREEE (reference sequence). V shed 4 bases and J 0 bases; nucleotides not matched to a gene: 7. CDR3 length: 17 residues. The CDR3: CASSRTSGSIAKNIQYF. Here the CDR3 DNA reads TGTGCCAGCAGCCGGACTAGCGGATCGATAGCCAAAAACATTCAGTACTTC.

The rearrangement links TRBV7-3 to TRBJ1-1; TRBD1 might be the D (5 bases). In germline, CDR1 is SGHTA, CDR2 FQGTGA. The CDR3 is made up of 13 amino acids. Trimming removed 4 bases from V and 11 bases from J, with 17 bases in between. CDR3 loop: CASSSDPGMDAFF. As DNA, the CDR3 is TGTGCCAGCAGCTCCGACCCAGGGATGGATGCTTTCTTT.

Comment on this clone: The identical CDR3 is also encoded by other nucleotide sequences in the sample. V and J are TRBV5-4 and TRBJ1-4; D gene unclear. Germline CDR1 reads SGHNT; CDR2 reads YYREEE (reference sequence). Trimming shortened V by 3 bases and J by 3 bases, and 9 bases separated the two germline ends. This CDR3 region has 14 residues. CDR3 nucleotides: TGTGCCAGCAGCTCGGGAACGGCTAATGAAAAACTGTTTTTT. As protein: CASSSGTANEKLFF.

The genes are TRBV7-2 and TRBJ2-7; 7 bases match TRBD2. Germline V gene sequence: CDR1 SGHTA, CDR2 FQGNSA. The junction had 2 bases not matched to a gene; V was cut back by 4 bases and J by 2 bases. This CDR3 contains 13 residues. DNA of the CDR3: TGTGCCAGCAGCTGGGACTACACCTACGAGCAGTACTTC. Amino acid sequence: CASSWDYTYEQYF.

V gene TRBV28 combines with J gene TRBJ2-1; 8 nucleotides match TRBD2. The CDR3 runs to 12 residues. V was pared by 5 bases and J by 12 bases, with 6 bases of the junction left unmatched. Germline V gene lookup returns CDR1 MDHEN and CDR2 SYDVKM. CDR3 protein: CASSLSGSVQFF. DNA for the CDR3: TGTGCCAGCAGTCTCAGCGGGAGTGTGCAGTTCTTC.

The chain recombines TRBV27 with TRBJ2-1; no definite D call. CDR3 size: 14 residues. Trimming stripped 10 bases from V and 8 bases from J, with 21 bases between. Germline V gene data show CDR1 as MNHEY and CDR2 as SMNVEV (reference sequence). The CDR3, as DNA: TGTGCCACCAACCCCAAATTCCGACGGGATGAGCAGTTCTTC. Protein: CATNPKFRRDEQFF.

The chain carries TRBV7-8 and TRBJ2-7; 11 bases line up with TRBD2. Germline V lookup: CDR1 SGHVS, CDR2 FQNEAQ. Trimming cost V 0 bases and J 3 bases; bases outside gene matches: 10. The CDR3 has 18 residues. CDR3 DNA sequence: TGTGCCAGCAGCTTAGCGACCTCTAGCGGGAGGCGTTTCTACGAGCAGTACTTC. Protein product: CASSLATSSGRRFYEQYF.

Notes on this clone: Other DNA sequences from this sample encode an identical CDR3 as well. The chain joins TRBV9 to TRBJ2-7, with 8 nucleotides matching TRBD2. Unmatched junction bases numbered 4, after V lost 4 bases and J lost 1 base. CDR3 length: 14 residues. From germline, CDR1 is SGDLS and CDR2 YYNGEE. The DNA of the CDR3 is TGTGCCAGCAGCCTTAGCGGGACGTCCTACGAGCAGTACTTC. This translates into CASSLSGTSYEQYF.

The CDR3 here is CASSEPSTDTQYF. CDR3 nucleotide sequence: TGTGCCAGCAGTGAACCTAGCACAGATACGCAGTATTTT. The chain combines TRBV6-4 with TRBJ2-3; D is undetermined. The ends were cut back, 3 bases at V and 0 bases at J, with 4 bases in the middle. CDR1 is MRHNA, CDR2 SNTAGT, per germline. The CDR3 runs to 13 residues.

This clone showed up just once. The rearrangement uses TRBV19 and TRBJ2-1; 8 nucleotides agree with TRBD2. The CDR3 covers 13 residues. CDR1 LNHDA and CDR2 SQIVND come from the germline V gene (reference sequence). V shed 7 bases, J shed 3 bases, and the junction held 2 bases outside the gene matches. CDR3 nucleotides: TGTGCCAGTAACGCGGGAGGCTACAATGAGCAGTTCTTC. Translating it yields CASNAGGYNEQFF.

The chain combines TRBV5-1 with TRBJ2-7; 8 bases fit TRBD1. Germline-derived CDR1 and CDR2 are SGHRS and YFSETQ. Unmatched junction bases numbered 7, after V lost 4 bases and J lost 7 bases. CDR3 length equals 13 residues. CDR3 in DNA: TGCGCCAGCAGCCCGACAGGGGCGCGGGAGCAGTACTTC. Residues: CASSPTGAREQYF.